The 29 T cell receptor beta chains in this list originate from one sample, sequenced in a study of blood T cell repertoires in COVID-19. Some clones are missing from TCRdb's copy, which holds only in-frame ones; the method was immunoSEQ multiplex PCR. Of about 300,000 clones in the sample, 85% to 90% are singletons; the top ten hold less than 2%. Sequenced input: peripheral blood. Every receptor here comes from a woman in her 30s with COVID-19, enrolled during active disease.

This rearrangement joins TRBV28 to TRBJ1-5; tentatively, D is TRBD1 (6 bases). The V and J ends lost 4 bases and 4 bases respectively, with 11 bases between them. CDR3 length: 14 amino acids. Germline CDR1 reads MDHEN; CDR2 reads SYDVKM. This chain's CDR3 is CASSYGTSNQPQHF. DNA for the CDR3: TGTGCCAGCAGTTACGGGACAAGTAATCAGCCCCAGCATTTT. Based on the CDR3 plus reference TRBV28 and TRBJ1-5, the full variable domain is DVKVTQSSRYLVKRTGEKVFLECVQDMDHENMFWYRQDPGLGLRLIYFSYDVKMKEKGDIPEGYSVSREKKERFSLILESASTNQTSMYLCASSYGTSNQPQHFGDGTRLSIL.

The chain couples TRBV16 to TRBJ1-5; D is perhaps TRBD1 (5 bases). Germline values: CDR1 KGHSY, CDR2 FQNENV. Trimming shortened V by 0 bases and J by 7 bases, and 7 bases separated the two germline ends. The CDR3 contains 13 residues. CDR3 loop: CASSQSGVQPQHF. CDR3 in DNA: TGTGCCAGCAGCCAATCAGGGGTCCAGCCCCAGCATTTT. Filled out from reference TRBV16 and TRBJ1-5, the complete variable domain reads GEEVAQTPKHLVRGEGQKAKLYCAPIKGHSYVFWYQQVLKNEFKFLISFQNENVFDETGMPKERFSAKCLPNSPCSLEIQATKLEDSAVYFCASSQSGVQPQHFGDGTRLSIL.

V usage is TRBV5-1 and J usage is TRBJ2-1; 8 bases agree with TRBD2. The CDR3 runs 14 residues. With 5 bases clipped from V and 7 bases from J, the junction kept 8 bases outside the gene matches. Per germline, CDR1 SGHRS and CDR2 YFSETQ. CDR3 sequence (DNA): TGCGCCAGCAGTTCGGGGGGGACCCGAAATGAGCAGTTCTTC. This sequence encodes CASSSGGTRNEQFF.

The chain uses TRBV4-3 and TRBJ1-6, with D maybe TRBD1 (6 bases). V was cut by 0 bases and J by 10 bases, with 16 bases left in between. Germline V lookup: CDR1 LGHNA, CDR2 YSLEER. This CDR3 is 16 amino acids long. As DNA, the CDR3 is TGCGCCAGCAGCCAAGATGAAGGGCCAGGGGAATCACCCCTCCACTTT. Its protein is CASSQDEGPGESPLHF.

The chain has TRBV6-5 and TRBJ1-5; D ambiguous. Trimming removed 7 bases at V and 9 bases at J, with 19 bases between. Looked up from germline, CDR1 is MNHEY and CDR2 is SVGAGI. The CDR3 totals 14 residues. The CDR3 region is CASKKDGSLRPQHF. In nucleotides, the CDR3 is TGTGCCAGCAAAAAAGACGGGTCACTTCGGCCCCAGCATTTT.

The rearrangement uses TRBV9 and TRBJ1-1; weak D call: TRBD1 (5 bases). This CDR3 is 14 amino acids long. In germline, CDR1 is SGDLS, CDR2 YYNGEE. The germline V and J ends were trimmed by 6 bases and 3 bases, with 15 bases remaining between them. CDR3 DNA: TGTGCCAGCACCGAAGGGGTCTCGGACACTGAAGCTTTCTTT. Its protein product is CASTEGVSDTEAFF.

This chain joins TRBV24-1 and TRBJ2-1; 9 bases map to TRBD2. The CDR3 is made up of 15 amino acids. Germline CDR1 reads KGHDR; CDR2 reads SFDVKD. Unmatched junction bases numbered 2, after V lost 0 bases and J lost 6 bases. The CDR3 bases are TGTGCCACCAGTGATTTGAGCGGGGGGCCCAATGAGCAGTTCTTC. This sequence encodes CATSDLSGGPNEQFF.

V is TRBV28 and J is TRBJ2-1; D remains unclear. CDR1 and CDR2 from the germline V gene are MDHEN and SYDVKM. V dropped 4 bases and J dropped 4 bases, with 14 bases sitting between them. The CDR3 is 15 residues long. The CDR3 region is CASSYILLGYNEQFF. CDR3 coding DNA: TGTGCCAGCAGTTATATACTCCTCGGTTACAATGAGCAGTTCTTC.

The J gene is TRBJ2-7, the V gene TRBV24-1, with TRBD2 matching 12 bases. This CDR3 has 16 amino acids. V was clipped by 3 bases and J by 3 bases; unmatched bases: 5. Looked up from germline, CDR1 is KGHDR and CDR2 is SFDVKD. CDR3 in DNA: TGTGCCACCAGTGATGTCCGGACTAGCGGGATCTACGAGCAGTACGTC. It is translated as CATSDVRTSGIYEQYV.

With regard to this clone: A junction boundary mismatches the germline segment, possibly from a read error. V and J are TRBV7-7 and TRBJ2-5; the D is unclear. The V gene's germline CDR1 is SSHAT and CDR2 FNYEAQ (reference sequence). CDR3 length equals 13 residues. The CDR3 loop reads CASSFSRKETQYF. The CDR3 DNA is TGTGCTAGCAGCTTTTCCAGGAAAGAGACCCAGTACTTC.

The chain links TRBV19 to TRBJ2-2; D is uncertain. This CDR3 comprises 16 residues. Trimming shortened V by 1 base and J by 3 bases, and 12 bases separated the two germline ends. The germline V gene has CDR1 LNHDA and CDR2 SQIVND (reference sequence). The CDR3 loop is CASSIGLSRDTGELFF. In nucleotides, the CDR3 is TGTGCCAGTAGTATAGGACTCAGCCGGGACACCGGGGAGCTGTTTTTT.

This chain links TRBV18 with TRBJ1-1; D may be TRBD1 (6 bases). The V end lost 5 bases, the J end lost 0 bases, and 13 bases lay between the germline ends. CDR3 length: 15 residues. CDR1 and CDR2 (germline): KGHSH, LQKENI. CDR3 bases: TGTGCCAGCTCATCCACAGGGAACTTGAACACTGAAGCTTTCTTT. Amino acid sequence: CASSSTGNLNTEAFF.

This clone was recorded only once. The chain is built from TRBV10-2 and TRBJ2-7, with 12 bases lining up with TRBD1. Germline V lookup: CDR1 WSHSY, CDR2 SAAADI. After removal of 4 bases from V and 4 bases from J, the junction contained 8 bases not matched to a gene. The CDR3 is 16 amino acids. Here the CDR3 DNA reads TGCGCCAGCAGTGGTTCAGGGGACAGGGGGCAGTACGAGCAGTACGTC. Residues: CASSGSGDRGQYEQYV.

This clone has only a few counts. The J gene is TRBJ2-7, the V gene TRBV9; D is perhaps TRBD1 (6 bases). CDR3 length equals 14 residues. CDR1 and CDR2 (germline): SGDLS, YYNGEE. V gave up 3 bases and J gave up 2 bases, with 12 bases separating them. CDR3 sequence: CASSDRTATYEQYV. In DNA, the CDR3 is TGTGCCAGCAGCGATCGGACAGCCACCTACGAGCAGTACGTC.

The V gene is TRBV6-5, the J gene TRBJ1-2; 9 nucleotides line up with TRBD1. Per the germline V gene, CDR1 is MNHEY and CDR2 is SVGAGI. The CDR3 has 15 amino acids. The J segment lost 9 bases and the V segment lost 0 bases, leaving 8 bases of the junction unmatched. In nucleotides, the CDR3 is TGTGCCAGCAGTTACTCGATAGGGACAGGGTTGAGCTACACCTTC. Its translation is CASSYSIGTGLSYTF.

The CDR3 protein is CASSALYNEQFF. The DNA for the CDR3 is TGTGCCAGCAGTGCCTTATACAATGAGCAGTTCTTC. J is TRBJ2-1 and V is TRBV25-1; no definite D call. The germline V gene has CDR1 MGHDK and CDR2 SYGVNS. This CDR3 comprises 12 residues. Trimming removed 4 bases from V and 4 bases from J, with 5 bases in between.

V usage is TRBV19 and J usage is TRBJ1-1; no clear D. Germline CDR1 is LNHDA and CDR2 is SQIVND (reference sequence). The germline V and J ends were trimmed by 3 bases and 5 bases, with 7 bases remaining between them. CDR3 length: 12 residues. CDR3 protein: CASSIGLTEAFF. The CDR3, as DNA: TGTGCCAGTAGTATCGGTCTGACTGAAGCTTTCTTT.

CDR3 region: CASSIAPDLLYGYTF. The CDR3 coding sequence is TGTGCCAGTAGTATAGCCCCGGACTTACTCTATGGCTACACCTTC. The chain links TRBV19 to TRBJ1-2; no clear D gene. The V gene lost 1 base and the J gene lost 4 bases, with 13 bases spanning the gap. Germline values: CDR1 LNHDA, CDR2 SQIVND (reference sequence). The CDR3 loop spans 15 amino acids.

On this clone: One end of the junction is discordant with germline, which a read error may explain. The chain recombines TRBV19 with TRBJ1-1; D may be TRBD1 (5 bases). Germline V gene lookup returns CDR1 LNHDA and CDR2 SQIVND (reference sequence). CDR3 size: 11 residues. The CDR3 DNA is TGTGCCAGTAGTATAAAACCCCCGGGGGGCTTT. Amino acid sequence: CASSIKPPGGF.

V is TRBV19 and J is TRBJ1-5; tentative D call: TRBD1 (5 bases). The length of the CDR3 is 14 residues. Germline-derived CDR1 and CDR2 are LNHDA and SQIVND (reference sequence). V was clipped by 5 bases and J by 7 bases, with 15 bases between them. The CDR3 DNA is TGTGCCAGTAGTCCAGGGTTGGCCGGCCAGCCCCAGCATTTT. Amino acids: CASSPGLAGQPQHF.

The chain has TRBV2 and TRBJ2-1; possibly TRBD2 for D (7 bases). Germline-derived CDR1 and CDR2 are SNHLY and FYNNEI. The CDR3 covers 11 residues. V was shortened by 8 bases and J by 6 bases, with 8 bases between the two germline ends. The CDR3 nucleotides read TGTGCCAGCGGGGGGGCCAATGAGCAGTTCTTC. This translates into CASGGANEQFF.

J is TRBJ1-1 and V is TRBV5-4, with D possibly matching TRBD1 (6 bases). CDR1 is SGHNT, CDR2 YYREEE, per germline (reference sequence). The CDR3 contains 14 residues. V lost 8 bases and J 1 base, leaving 15 bases between the germline ends. CDR3 nucleotide sequence: TGTGCCAGTAGGACAGAAACGACGAACACTGAAGCTTTCTTT. It is translated as CASRTETTNTEAFF.

This sequence joins TRBV2 and TRBJ2-7, with D possibly TRBD2 on 7 matching bases. Germline loops: CDR1 SNHLY, CDR2 FYNNEI. The V and J ends lost 7 bases and 1 base respectively, with 14 bases between them. The CDR3 is made up of 14 amino acids. Here the CDR3 reads CASNRGGTSYEQYF. CDR3 in DNA: TGTGCCAGCAATCGCGGGGGCACTTCCTACGAGCAGTACTTC.

The table lists this clone with a count of one. The V and J genes are TRBV6-1 and TRBJ2-7; D unresolved. The CDR3 runs 12 residues. Trimming removed 0 bases at V and 6 bases at J, with 6 bases between. From germline, CDR1 is MNHNS and CDR2 SASEGT. The CDR3 DNA follows: TGTGCCAGCAGTGAAGCGCGCGGCGAGCAGTACTTC. Translation: CASSEARGEQYF.

This clone came up once. This chain connects TRBV5-1 to TRBJ1-1, with a possible D match to TRBD1 (6 bases). The CDR3 is made up of 15 amino acids. Germline V gene data show CDR1 as SGHRS and CDR2 as YFSETQ. Trimming pared 4 bases from V and 5 bases from J, leaving 18 bases between. CDR3 DNA: TGCGCCAGCAGCCTGAACAGGGCCAGGGGTACTGAAGCTTTCTTT. This sequence encodes CASSLNRARGTEAFF.

The rearrangement links TRBV6-2 or TRBV6-3 to TRBJ2-1, with 12 bases that match TRBD2. CDR1 is MNHEY, CDR2 SVGEGT, per germline. V lost 6 bases, J lost 6 bases, and 9 bases stayed unmatched. The CDR3 runs to 16 residues. The CDR3: CASRPPSGGALNEQFF. In nucleotides, the CDR3 is TGTGCCAGCAGACCTCCTAGCGGGGGGGCCCTCAATGAGCAGTTCTTC.

The CDR3 nucleotides are TGTGCCAGCAGTTACGGGGCCGAGCAGTACGTC. This sequence encodes CASSYGAEQYV. The gene calls are TRBV6-2 or TRBV6-3 and TRBJ2-7; D may be TRBD1 (5 bases). CDR1 MNHEY and CDR2 SVGEGT come from the germline V gene. The CDR3 sequence is 11 residues long. Deletions cut 2 bases from V and 6 bases from J, with 5 bases between.

J is TRBJ2-1 and V is TRBV4-2; 9 bases line up with TRBD2. The CDR3 contains 17 residues. The germline V gene encodes CDR1 LGHNA and CDR2 YNFKEQ. The V segment lost 0 bases and the J segment 1 base; nucleotides outside the gene matches: 4. CDR3: CASSQDPSGESYNEQFF. The CDR3 bases are TGTGCCAGCAGCCAAGACCCTAGCGGGGAATCCTACAATGAGCAGTTCTTC.

V usage is TRBV10-2 and J usage is TRBJ1-5; TRBD1 matches at 8 bases. This CDR3 contains 14 residues. CDR1 and CDR2 (germline): WSHSY, SAAADI. The J segment lost 6 bases and the V segment lost 5 bases, leaving 6 bases of the junction unmatched. CDR3 sequence reads: CASSSGTGLQPQHF. The CDR3 coding sequence is TGCGCCAGCAGTTCCGGGACAGGTCTTCAGCCCCAGCATTTT.